The present entry profiles one T cell receptor beta chain with its context. Its cognate antigen has yet to be identified. No base quality values were provided; no much bigger clone lies one nucleotide off. The immunoSEQ Assay, a bias-controlled multiplex PCR, was used to amplify TCRbeta CDR3 regions from genomic DNA. Concerning the study's data processing: Within the assay, amplification of reference gene primers was used to estimate how many nucleated cells each sample contained. Sequence reads were collapsed and filtered to measure the absolute abundance of every unique TCRbeta CDR3 rearrangement. Productive Simpson clonality was computed per sample as the square root of Simpson's diversity index over productive rearrangements. This is the immuneACCESS table as TCRdb keeps it, with only in-frame sequences that have V and J called. A part of the clones is gone; compared with another copy, unresolved V genes explain less than half, and the rest is unexplained. V and J calls and clone size are as listed in that table; D and trimming were resolved from the DNA. The sample yields around 200,000 clones; 80% to 85% were counted once. The ten largest clones add up to around 7% of the sample.

The sample comes from a study of blood T cell repertoires in COVID-19 (dated by TCRdb to the early 2020s). Background for the entire study: Samples from collaborators originated in the United States, Italy and Spain and spanned both the acute and convalescent phases of COVID-19. The dataset comprised deeply sampled blood TCRbeta repertoires from subjects exposed to, actively infected with, or recovered from COVID-19. Samples came from the ongoing ImmuneRACE study (first 160 participants) plus 1,254 subjects from 6 global collaborators. The prospective study material was composed of cDNA or gDNA derived from T cells, B-cell-depleted T cells, or PBMCs. The repertoires were released in a freely available public database intended as a resource for research on the immune response to SARS-CoV-2. The sample metadata nearly always contained a de-identified subject ID, COVID-19 status, age in years and sex. HLA class I and class II types, where available, came from metadata supplied by the sample provider rather than from assay-based typing.

One collaborating source in Seattle enrolled patients while the patients were actively infected and followed the patients over time throughout the course of disease. Each collaborating institution followed its own protocols to collect whole blood in K2EDTA tubes. For TCRbeta analysis, collaborators shipped samples in one of three forms: frozen whole blood, isolated PBMCs, or DNA extracted from either of those sample types. The CDR3 runs 15 amino acids, cysteine and phenylalanine included. Of all the DNA, just the CDR3 is kept, 45 bases in frame from base 1. According to the germline V gene (reference sequence), CDR1 reads LGHDT and CDR2 reads YNNKEL. The V end loses 1 base and the J end loses 4 bases, and a stretch of 11 bases separates them. The research as a whole found: Clinical and demographic metadata were provided uncurated, with the amount varying by source and participant.

Input material: peripheral blood. The receptor's source is a woman between 40 and 50 years old with COVID-19, enrolled during active disease. Recombination connected TRBV3-1 (or the pseudogene TRBV3-2) to TRBJ1-5; D gene: possibly TRBD1, on 6 matching bases. The DNA sequence is given as TGTGCCAGCAGCCAAGGTAGGGGGGGAAATCAGCCCCAGCATTTT. Its protein product is CASSQGRGGNQPQHF.